This TCR beta chain was profiled in a study of OX40 agonist ivuxolimab in advanced cancers. With respect to the entire study: The costimulatory receptor OX40 (CD134) was targeted by ivuxolimab, a fully human IgG2 agonistic monoclonal antibody. Intravenous ivuxolimab was administered to patients every 2 weeks at six dose levels: 0.01, 0.1, 0.3, 1.5, 3 and 10 mg/kg. Among the roughly 52 dose-escalation patients, some 19 had hepatocellular carcinoma, around 15 melanoma, 9 renal cell carcinoma and 9 head and neck cancer. A male proportion of roughly 80% and a mean age of 60 years, ranging from about 23 to 90, were recorded for the dose-escalation cohort. Patients were allowed to have had prior anti-PD-1, anti-PD-L1 or anti-CTLA-4 therapy, and 40% to 45% of the dose-escalation patients had been treated with checkpoint inhibitors. Three dose-escalation patients achieved partial responses, one with hepatocellular carcinoma and two with cutaneous melanoma. Peripheral TCRbeta sequencing aimed to test whether ivuxolimab altered TCR sequence diversity and caused clonal T-cell expansion. The paper covers the monotherapy dose-escalation part of the phase I ivuxolimab trial, which included N of about 50 patients. The full study reports these points: After ivuxolimab, expanded clones were on average more numerous among CD8+ T cells than among CD4+ T cells. The antigen specificity of the clonally expanded peripheral T cells was not determined. Low levels of normalized T-cell clonal expansion were also seen in some patients who did not respond. In the 0.1-3.0 mg/kg groups, partial responders had among the lowest normalized peripheral clonal expansion, particularly in CD8+ T cells. At doses of 0.1 to 3.0 mg/kg, clonal expansion of both CD4+ and CD8+ blood T cells was observed from baseline to week 6.

Note on this clone: The target of this receptor is not known. Base qualities were left out, and no much larger clone turns up one base away.

Genomic DNA was isolated from the sorted cells so that the TCRbeta CDR3 region could be sequenced. TCRbeta CDR3 regions were sequenced using the immunoSEQ Assay. TCRdb took over this immuneACCESS table, retaining in-frame rearrangements with V and J assigned. Such tables are incomplete; in checked studies, under half of the missing clones stem from an unresolved V gene, and the remainder is unexplained. The sample profile shows about 98,000 clones; less than 90% of them were found once. The top ten clonotypes cover 0.82% of the sample. V is pared back by 4 bases and J by 8 bases, with 18 bases lying between the germline termini. The germline V gene (reference sequence) gives CDR1 as SGHNT and CDR2 as YYREEE. The cysteine opens and the phenylalanine closes a CDR3 of 14 amino acids. Just CDR3 DNA is preserved here, 42 bases in frame from base 1. Patients with a history of autoimmune disease or receiving systemic immunosuppression were excluded from the trial. Peripheral blood for TCR sequencing was collected from all dose cohorts at baseline, on cycle 4 day 1, and on cycle 7 day 1. Samples were obtained from an open-label, multicenter, first-in-human phase I dose-escalation trial of ivuxolimab. The trial enrolled adults with locally advanced or metastatic head and neck squamous cell, hepatocellular, melanoma or renal cell carcinoma. Before TCR sequencing, CD4+ T cells and CD8+ T cells were sorted from peripheral blood as separate populations.

The sequence came from an adult with an advanced solid tumor such as melanoma, head and neck, liver or kidney cancer. The material sequenced was CD4+ or CD8+ T cells sorted from blood, taken in a trial of the OX40 agonist ivuxolimab. The sequence links TRBV5-4 to TRBJ1-2; a tentative D call is TRBD1 (5 bases match). CDR3 reads: CASSRGEGAQGYTF. The DNA sequence is as follows: TGTGCCAGCAGCAGGGGAGAGGGCGCGCAGGGCTACACCTTC.